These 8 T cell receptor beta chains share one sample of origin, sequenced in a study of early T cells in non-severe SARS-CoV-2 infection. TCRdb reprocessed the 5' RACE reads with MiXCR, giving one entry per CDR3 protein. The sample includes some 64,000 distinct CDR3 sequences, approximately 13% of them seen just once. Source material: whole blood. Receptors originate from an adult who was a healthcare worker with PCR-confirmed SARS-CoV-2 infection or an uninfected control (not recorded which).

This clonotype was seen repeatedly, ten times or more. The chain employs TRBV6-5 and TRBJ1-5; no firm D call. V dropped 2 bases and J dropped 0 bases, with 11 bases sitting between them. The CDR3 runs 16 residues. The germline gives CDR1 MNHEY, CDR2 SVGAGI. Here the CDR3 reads CASSYTRVDSNQPQHF. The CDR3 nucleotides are TGTGCCAGCAGTTACACCCGGGTAGATAGCAATCAGCCCCAGCATTTT.

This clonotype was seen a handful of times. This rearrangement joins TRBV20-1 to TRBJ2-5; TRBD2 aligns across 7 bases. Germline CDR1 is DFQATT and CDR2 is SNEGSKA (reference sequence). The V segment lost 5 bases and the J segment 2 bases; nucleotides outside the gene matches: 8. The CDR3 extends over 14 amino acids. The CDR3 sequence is CSALELAEQETQYF. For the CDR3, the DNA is TGCAGTGCTCTGGAGCTAGCGGAGCAAGAGACCCAGTACTTC.

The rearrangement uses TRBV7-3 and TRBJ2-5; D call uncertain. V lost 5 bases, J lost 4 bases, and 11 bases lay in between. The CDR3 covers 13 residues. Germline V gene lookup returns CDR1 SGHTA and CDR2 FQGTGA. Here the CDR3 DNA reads TGTGCCAGCAGCACAAATAGCATAGAGACCCAGTACTTC. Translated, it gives CASSTNSIETQYF.

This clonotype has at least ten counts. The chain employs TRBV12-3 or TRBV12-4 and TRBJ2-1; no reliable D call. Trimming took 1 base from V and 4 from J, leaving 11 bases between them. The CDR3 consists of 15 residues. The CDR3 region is CASSLGGSVYNEQFF. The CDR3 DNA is TGTGCCAGCAGTTTAGGTGGATCGGTTTACAATGAGCAGTTCTTC.

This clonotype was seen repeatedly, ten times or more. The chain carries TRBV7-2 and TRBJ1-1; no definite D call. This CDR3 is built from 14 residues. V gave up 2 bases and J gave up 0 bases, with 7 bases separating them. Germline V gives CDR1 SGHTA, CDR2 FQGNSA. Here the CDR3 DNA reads TGTGCCAGCAGCTTAATTAGGTTGAACACTGAAGCTTTCTTT. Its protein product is CASSLIRLNTEAFF.

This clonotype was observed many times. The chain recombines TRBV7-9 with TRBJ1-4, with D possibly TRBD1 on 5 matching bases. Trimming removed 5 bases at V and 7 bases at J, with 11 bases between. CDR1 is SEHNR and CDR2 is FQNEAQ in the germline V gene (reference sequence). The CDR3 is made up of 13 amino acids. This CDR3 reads CASSPGGFEKLFF. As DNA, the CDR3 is TGTGCCAGCAGCCCCGGGGGATTTGAAAAACTGTTTTTT.

The CDR3 DNA reads TGTGCCAGCAGCGTATCAAGCGGGTCTAGCACAGATACGCAGTATTTT. Amino acid sequence: CASSVSSGSSTDTQYF. This chain uses TRBV6-1 with TRBJ2-3; a weak D match, TRBD2 (6 bases). V lost 6 bases, J lost 0 bases, and 16 bases lay in between. Germline-derived CDR1 and CDR2 are MNHNS and SASEGT. The CDR3 is 16 residues long.

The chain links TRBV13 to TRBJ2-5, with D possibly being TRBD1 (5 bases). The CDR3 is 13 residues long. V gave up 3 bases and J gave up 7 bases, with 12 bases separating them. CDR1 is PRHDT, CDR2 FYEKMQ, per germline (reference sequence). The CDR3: CASSFKGKGTQYF. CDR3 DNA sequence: TGTGCCAGCAGCTTTAAGGGGAAGGGGACCCAGTACTTC.